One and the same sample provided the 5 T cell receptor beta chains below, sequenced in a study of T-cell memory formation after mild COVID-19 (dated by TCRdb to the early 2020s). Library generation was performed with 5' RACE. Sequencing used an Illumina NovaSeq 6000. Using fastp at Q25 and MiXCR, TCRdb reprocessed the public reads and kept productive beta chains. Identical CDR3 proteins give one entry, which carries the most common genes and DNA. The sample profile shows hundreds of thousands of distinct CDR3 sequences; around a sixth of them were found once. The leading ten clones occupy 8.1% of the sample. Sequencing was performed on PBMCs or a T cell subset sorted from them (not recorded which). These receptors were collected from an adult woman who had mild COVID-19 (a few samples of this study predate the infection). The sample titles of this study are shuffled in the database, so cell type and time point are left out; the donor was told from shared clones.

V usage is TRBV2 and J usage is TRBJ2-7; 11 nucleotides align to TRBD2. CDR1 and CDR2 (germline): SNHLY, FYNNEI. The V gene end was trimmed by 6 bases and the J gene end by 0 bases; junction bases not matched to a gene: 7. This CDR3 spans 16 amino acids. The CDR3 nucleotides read TGTGCCAGCAGGCACAGACTAGCGGGAAGCTCCTACGAGCAGTACTTC. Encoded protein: CASRHRLAGSSYEQYF.

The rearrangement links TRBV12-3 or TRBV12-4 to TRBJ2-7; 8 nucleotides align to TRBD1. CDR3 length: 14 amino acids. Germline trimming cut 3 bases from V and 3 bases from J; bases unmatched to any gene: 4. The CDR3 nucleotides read TGTGCCAGCAGTTTTTCAGGGGGCAACTACGAGCAGTACTTC. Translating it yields CASSFSGGNYEQYF.

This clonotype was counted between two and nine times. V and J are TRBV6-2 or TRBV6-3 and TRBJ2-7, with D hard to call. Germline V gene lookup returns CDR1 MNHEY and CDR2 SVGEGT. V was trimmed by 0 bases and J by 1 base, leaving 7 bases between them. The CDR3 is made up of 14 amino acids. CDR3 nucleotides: TGTGCCAGCAGTTACTCGGCGTGGTCCTACGAGCAGTACTTC. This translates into CASSYSAWSYEQYF.

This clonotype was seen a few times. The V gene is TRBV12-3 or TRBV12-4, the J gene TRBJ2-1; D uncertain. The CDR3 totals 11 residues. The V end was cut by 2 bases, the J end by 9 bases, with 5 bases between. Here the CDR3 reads CASSLYGEQFF. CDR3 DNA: TGTGCCAGCAGTTTATATGGTGAGCAGTTCTTC.

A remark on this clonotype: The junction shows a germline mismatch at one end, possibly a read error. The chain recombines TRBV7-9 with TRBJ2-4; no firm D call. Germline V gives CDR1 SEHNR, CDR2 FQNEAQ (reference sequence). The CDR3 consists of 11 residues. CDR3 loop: CASSLGESPRF. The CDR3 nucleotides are TGTGCCAGCAGCTTAGGGGAATCCCCTCGCTTC.